This T cell receptor (beta chain) stems from a study of blood T cells in healthy people across ages. Study context: About one barcoded beta molecule was captured per two T cells (by template switching). Findings and caveats of the study: Naive T cell percentage and TCR beta diversity correlated strongly.

With regard to this clonotype: Antigen unknown. A junction boundary mismatches the germline segment, possibly from a read error.

PBMCs were isolated at a quantity of at least 7 million per sample. The CDR3 extends over 16 amino acids. Germline V gives CDR1 SGHVS, CDR2 FQNEAQ. A J-beta primer mix and a sample-barcoded 5' primer were used in a second PCR of about 7 to 11 cycles. The template-switch adaptor was a 5' adaptor with 12 random nucleotides. It tagged each cDNA molecule. TCRdb itself ran the 5' RACE reads through MiXCR, one entry per CDR3 protein. This sample carries hundreds of thousands of distinct CDR3 sequences, about 28% of them seen once, and the ten largest clones take roughly 17%. This chain links TRBV7-8 with TRBJ2-7, with TRBD2 identical over 10 bases. Material for sequencing was blood. The sequence came from a woman over 75 in good health. In DNA form, the CDR3 reads TGTGCCAGCAGCGCGCAACTAGCGGGGAGCTCCTACGAGCGGTACTTC. It codes for CASSAQLAGSSYERYF.